A single sample is the source of the 5 T cell receptor beta chains below, sequenced in a study of OX40 agonist ivuxolimab in advanced cancers. The method was immunoSEQ multiplex PCR; TCRdb's version includes in-frame clones alone and lacks a portion of them. The repertoire holds 50,000 or so clones, roughly four fifths seen once, with more than 0.65% in the top ten. This specimen consisted of CD4+ or CD8+ T cells sorted from blood, obtained in a trial of the OX40 agonist ivuxolimab. These receptors were taken from an adult with an advanced solid tumor such as melanoma, head and neck, liver or kidney cancer.

The rearrangement uses TRBV5-1 and TRBJ2-5; maybe TRBD1 (5 bases). The germline CDR1 and CDR2 sequences are SGHRS and YFSETQ. V dropped 0 bases and J dropped 4 bases, with 13 bases sitting between them. The CDR3 consists of 15 residues. CDR3 protein: CASSLEGRVLETQYF. The CDR3, as DNA: TGCGCCAGCAGCTTGGAGGGCAGGGTCCTAGAGACCCAGTACTTC.

The chain couples TRBV7-2 to TRBJ2-3, with TRBD2 as a possible D gene (6 bases). The V gene's germline CDR1 is SGHTA and CDR2 FQGNSA. V was cut by 2 bases and J by 0 bases, with 12 bases left in between. The CDR3 sequence is 16 residues long. The CDR3 nucleotides are TGTGCCAGCAGCTTATTTGGGGGGTTTAGCACAGATACGCAGTATTTT. As protein: CASSLFGGFSTDTQYF.

The V and J genes are TRBV18 and TRBJ2-2; D not resolved. CDR1 is KGHSH and CDR2 is LQKENI in the germline V gene. The CDR3 consists of 13 residues. Trimming pared 3 bases from V and 4 bases from J, leaving 6 bases between. The CDR3 region has the DNA TGTGCCAGCTCACCTACGATCACCGGGGAGCTGTTTTTT. Protein product: CASSPTITGELFF. Based on the CDR3 plus reference TRBV18 and TRBJ2-2, the full variable domain is NAGVMQNPRHLVRRRGQEARLRCSPMKGHSHVYWYRQLPEEGLKFMVYLQKENIIDESGMPKERFSAEFPKEGPSILRIQQVVRGDSAAYFCASSPTITGELFFGEGSRLTVL.

The V call is TRBV6-1, the J call TRBJ2-2; D not resolved. V was pared by 5 bases and J by 6 bases, with 7 bases between. Germline values: CDR1 MNHNS, CDR2 SASEGT. CDR3 length equals 12 residues. CDR3: CASSFISGELFF. The CDR3 region has the DNA TGTGCCAGCAGTTTCATTTCCGGGGAGCTGTTTTTT.

V usage is TRBV9 and J usage is TRBJ2-5, with TRBD1 matching over 8 bases. V lost 3 bases, J lost 4 bases, and 5 bases stayed unmatched. CDR1 and CDR2 (germline): SGDLS, YYNGEE. The CDR3 length is 14 residues. The CDR3 DNA follows: TGTGCCAGCAGCGAAGGACAGGGAGGAGAGACCCAGTACTTC. It is translated as CASSEGQGGETQYF. Complete variable domain (other parts from reference TRBV9 and TRBJ2-5): DSGVTQTPKHLITATGQRVTLRCSPRSGDLSVYWYQQSLDQGLQFLIQYYNGEERAKGNILERFSAQQFPDLHSELNLSSLELGDSALYFCASSEGQGGETQYFGPGTRLLVL.